These 14 T cell receptor beta chains share one sample of origin, sequenced in a study of beta chain features in type 1 diabetes. Expressed TCRB transcripts were sequenced after all isolated RNA was converted to cDNA. TCRdb keeps only in-frame clones here, not all; method: immunoSEQ multiplex PCR. The sample consists of 600,000 to 700,000 clones, under 15% of them appearing once. Study conclusions and caveats: Researchers report that Type 1 diabetes patients had moderately but significantly shorter TCRB CDR3s across all four CD4+ subsets.

For these TCRs, the target antigens are not known. Sequenced input: naive CD4+ T cells from blood. All receptors come from a man aged 25-40 years with type 1 diabetes.

This clone has just a few counts. This sequence joins TRBV30 and TRBJ1-2; D is ambiguous. Germline CDR1 is GTSNPN and CDR2 is SVGIG (reference sequence). Trimming removed 5 bases at V and 2 bases at J, with 9 bases between. The CDR3 is 12 amino acids. CDR3 in amino acids: CAWHLTNYGYTF. The CDR3 DNA reads as TGTGCCTGGCACTTAACCAACTATGGCTACACCTTC.

A few counts support this clone. This rearrangement joins TRBV7-2 to TRBJ2-1; D is uncertain. The germline CDR1 and CDR2 sequences are SGHTA and FQGNSA. The CDR3 is 12 amino acids. The ends were cut back, 5 bases at V and 7 bases at J, with 9 bases in the middle. For the CDR3, the DNA is TGTGCCAGCAGCAACAGTGGGAATGAGCAGTTCTTC. It translates to CASSNSGNEQFF.

This clone was observed a few times. The chain has TRBV18 and TRBJ2-6, with D perhaps matching TRBD1 (5 bases). V lost 3 bases, J lost 1 base, and 13 bases lay in between. CDR1 is KGHSH, CDR2 LQKENI, per germline. The CDR3 sequence is 17 residues long. This chain's CDR3 is CASSPNYRSSGANVLTF. The CDR3 region has the DNA TGTGCCAGCTCACCTAATTACAGGTCTTCTGGGGCCAACGTCCTGACTTTC.

This clone was counted only a few times. The chain recombines TRBV4-3 with TRBJ2-3; D is possibly TRBD2 (5 bases). V was cut by 4 bases and J by 3 bases, with 14 bases left in between. This CDR3 has 15 residues. Germline loops: CDR1 LGHNA, CDR2 YSLEER. The CDR3 spells CASSPQSGGTDTQYF. The CDR3 nucleotides read TGCGCCAGCAGCCCCCAATCGGGCGGGACAGATACGCAGTATTTT.

This clone was seen only a few times. This chain joins TRBV5-1 and TRBJ1-1; D is possibly TRBD1 (6 bases). Germline V gene sequence: CDR1 SGHRS, CDR2 YFSETQ. Trimming shortened V by 3 bases and J by 3 bases, and 15 bases separated the two germline ends. There are 15 residues in the CDR3. The chain's CDR3 is CASSSAQGYDTEAFF. CDR3 coding DNA: TGCGCCAGCAGCTCTGCTCAGGGGTACGACACTGAAGCTTTCTTT.

V is TRBV7-8 and J is TRBJ2-5; tentative D call: TRBD2 (5 bases). This CDR3 is 13 amino acids long. Trimming left V 7 bases short and J 5 bases short, with 14 bases between. CDR1 and CDR2 from the germline V gene are SGHVS and FQNEAQ. CDR3 DNA sequence: TGTGCCAGCACCCTTAGGACTGGGGAGACCCAGTACTTC. Its translation is CASTLRTGETQYF.

This clone was seen more than once but under ten times. This chain joins TRBV5-4 and TRBJ2-1; 10 nucleotides line up with TRBD1. The CDR3 is 13 amino acids. Germline CDR1 SGHNT, CDR2 YYREEE (reference sequence). The trim removed 2 bases at V and 8 bases at J, leaving 1 base unmatched. The CDR3 spells CASSFGQGDEQFF. Written as DNA, the CDR3 is TGTGCCAGCAGCTTCGGACAGGGGGATGAGCAGTTCTTC.

This clone has only a few counts. V is TRBV7-2 and J is TRBJ1-5; D is unclear. The V gene lost 1 base and the J gene lost 3 bases, with 10 bases spanning the gap. Germline V gives CDR1 SGHTA, CDR2 FQGNSA. This CDR3 spans 15 amino acids. The CDR3 nucleotides read TGTGCCAGCAGCTTAGTCTTGGGGAACAATCAGCCCCAGCATTTT. Its translation: CASSLVLGNNQPQHF.

The chain links TRBV7-2 to TRBJ1-2, with TRBD1 identical over 12 bases. The junction had 8 bases not matched to a gene; V was cut back by 4 bases and J by 8 bases. CDR3 length: 15 residues. Germline loops: CDR1 SGHTA, CDR2 FQGNSA. This chain's CDR3 is CASSSWGQGAGGYTF. Here the CDR3 DNA reads TGTGCCAGCAGCTCGTGGGGACAGGGGGCTGGCGGCTACACCTTC.

The chain uses TRBV6-6 and TRBJ2-1, with D uncertain. Germline CDR1 reads MNHNY; CDR2 reads SVGAGI (reference sequence). This CDR3 has 11 residues. The V gene lost 7 bases and the J gene lost 8 bases, with 9 bases spanning the gap. CDR3 loop: CASTLGDEQFF. As DNA, the CDR3 is TGTGCCAGCACCCTAGGCGATGAGCAGTTCTTC.

This sequence joins TRBV7-2 and TRBJ2-3; D call uncertain. CDR1 and CDR2 from the germline V gene are SGHTA and FQGNSA. V was shortened by 5 bases and J by 2 bases, with 8 bases between the two germline ends. The CDR3 runs to 13 residues. The CDR3 region is CASSQAYTDTQYF. DNA for the CDR3: TGTGCCAGCAGCCAAGCATACACAGATACGCAGTATTTT.

This clone has only a few counts. The chain links TRBV19 to TRBJ1-2; 8 nucleotides line up with TRBD1. The CDR3 covers 14 residues. Trimming took 3 bases from V and 7 from J; bases not matched to a gene: 7. Looked up from germline, CDR1 is LNHDA and CDR2 is SQIVND (reference sequence). DNA for the CDR3: TGTGCCAGTAGTATGGTCCAGGGGGCCGTTGGCTACACCTTC. This translates into CASSMVQGAVGYTF.

The chain is built from TRBV29-1 and TRBJ1-2; 9 positions match TRBD1. Per germline, CDR1 SQVTM and CDR2 ANQGSEA. This CDR3 region has 13 residues. The J segment lost 8 bases and the V segment lost 6 bases, leaving 10 bases of the junction unmatched. This CDR3 reads CSVTLTGGLGYTF. For the CDR3, the DNA is TGCAGCGTAACACTTACAGGGGGCTTGGGCTACACCTTC.

This clone was seen more than once but under ten times. The CDR3 DNA follows: TGCGCCAGCAGTCAAGGGGACCTCTTCGAGGGCCAAGAGACCCAGTACTTC. This gives the protein CASSQGDLFEGQETQYF. The chain links TRBV23-1 to TRBJ2-5; tentatively, D is TRBD1 or TRBD2 (5 bases each). TRBV23-1 is reported as an ORF; its role is uncertain. V lost 2 bases, J lost 1 base, and 17 bases lay in between. The CDR3 extends over 17 amino acids.